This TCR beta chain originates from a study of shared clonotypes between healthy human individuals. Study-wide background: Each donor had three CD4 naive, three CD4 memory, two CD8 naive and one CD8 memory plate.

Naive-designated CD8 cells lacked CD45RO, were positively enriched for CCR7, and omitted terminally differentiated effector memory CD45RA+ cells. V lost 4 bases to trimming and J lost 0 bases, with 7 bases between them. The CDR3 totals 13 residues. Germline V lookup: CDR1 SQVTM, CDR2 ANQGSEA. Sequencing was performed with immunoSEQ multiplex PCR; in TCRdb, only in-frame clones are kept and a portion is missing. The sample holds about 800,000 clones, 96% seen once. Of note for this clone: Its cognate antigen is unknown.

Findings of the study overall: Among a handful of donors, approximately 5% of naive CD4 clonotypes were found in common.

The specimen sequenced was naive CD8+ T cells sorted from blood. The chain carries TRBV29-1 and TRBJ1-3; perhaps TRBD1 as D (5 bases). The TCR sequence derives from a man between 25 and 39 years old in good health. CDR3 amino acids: CSVGGASGNTIYF. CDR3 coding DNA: TGCAGCGTTGGAGGGGCCTCTGGAAACACCATATATTTT. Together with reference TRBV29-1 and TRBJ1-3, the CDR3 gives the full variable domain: SAVISQKPSRDICQRGTSLTIQCQVDSQVTMMFWYRQQPGQSLTLIATANQGSEATYESGFVIDKFPISRPNLTFSTLTVSNMSPEDSSIYLCSVGGASGNTIYFGEGSWLTVV.